The clone carrying this T cell receptor beta chain came up a few times. The V segment lost 4 bases and the J segment 0 bases; nucleotides outside the gene matches: 0. Germline CDR1 and CDR2: SQVTM and ANQGSEA. The CDR3 is 15 amino acids. This specimen comes from a study of blood T cell repertoires in COVID-19. Assay used: immunoSEQ multiplex PCR; TCRdb lists only in-frame clones, some missing. The table shows 230,000 or so clones, with 88% occurring only once. This receptor was obtained from a woman in her twenties or thirties who had recovered from COVID-19. Sequencing input: PBMCs or T cells enriched from blood (not recorded which). V gene TRBV29-1 combines with J gene TRBJ2-1, with 13 nucleotides matching TRBD2. In DNA, the CDR3 is TGCAGCGTTGGACTAGCGGGGGGCTCCTACAATGAGCAGTTCTTC. Protein product: CSVGLAGGSYNEQFF.